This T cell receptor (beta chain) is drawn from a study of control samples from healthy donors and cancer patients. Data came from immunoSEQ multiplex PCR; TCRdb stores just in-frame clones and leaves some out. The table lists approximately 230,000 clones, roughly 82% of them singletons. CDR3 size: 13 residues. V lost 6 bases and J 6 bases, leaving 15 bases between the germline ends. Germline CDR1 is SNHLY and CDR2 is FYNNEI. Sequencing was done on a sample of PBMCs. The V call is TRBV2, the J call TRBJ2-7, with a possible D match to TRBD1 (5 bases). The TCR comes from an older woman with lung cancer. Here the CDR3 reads CASRRTRETEQYF. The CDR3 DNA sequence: TGTGCCAGCAGGCGGACAAGGGAAACCGAGCAGTACTTC.